This T cell receptor (beta chain) was profiled in a study of T cell repertoires in cytomegalovirus infection. Study background: It was the public TCR beta signatures that indicated both CMV infection and matching HLA type.

The germline V gene encodes CDR1 SNHLY and CDR2 FYNNEI. Trimming pared 4 bases from V and 3 bases from J, leaving 16 bases between. This CDR3 has 16 residues. TCRdb used MiXCR to reprocess the reads, holding one entry per CDR3 protein. The table records about 570,000 distinct CDR3 sequences, roughly 42% of them present only once. Details on this clonotype: Its antigen is unidentified.

Sequencing used cultured PBMCs, obtained from culture after CMV antigen stimulation. The clonotype originates from a human donor in good health (CMV status not recorded). Some clones in this sample may be carry-over from other donors' samples. J is TRBJ1-5 and V is TRBV2, with D possibly TRBD1 on 5 matching bases. The CDR3 nucleotides read TGTGCCAGCAGTGGTGAGGGGAATACGGCCAATCAGCCCCAGCATTTT. This codes for CASSGEGNTANQPQHF. Full variable domain (rest looked up from reference TRBV2 and TRBJ1-5): EPEVTQTPSHQVTQMGQEVILRCVPISNHLYFYWYRQILGQKVEFLVSFYNNEISEKSEIFDDQFSVERPDGSNFTLKIRSTKLEDSAMYFCASSGEGNTANQPQHFGDGTRLSIL.